This record looks at one T cell receptor beta chain sequence and its context. What it binds is unknown. The data are from a study of monozygotic twins with cystic fibrosis. Study-level points and caveats: In 13 of 16 pairs, V gene usage was closest to the co-twin's. Monozygotic CF twin pairs shared significantly more nucleotide-identical clonotypes than unrelated CF individuals did.

Produced via immunoSEQ multiplex PCR; TCRdb's table is partial and in-frame only. The repertoire holds around 30,000 clones, with approximately 80% as singletons. This TCR was sampled from a girl between 2 and 10 years old with cystic fibrosis. The sequenced sample consisted of blood.

As DNA, the CDR3 is TGTGCCAGCAGCTTAGGGTACGAAGAGACCCAGTACTTC. Its translation: CASSLGYEETQYF. The chain recombines TRBV7-2 with TRBJ2-5; D not certain. There are 13 residues in the CDR3. V dropped 1 base and J dropped 3 bases, with 6 bases sitting between them. Germline V CDR1 and CDR2: SGHTA, FQGNSA.